This T cell receptor beta chain was identified during a study of cytomegalovirus exposure and HLA in healthy donors. For this clone: Antigen unknown.

In the PCR, 60 Vbeta and 13 Jbeta primers were used. Generated by immunoSEQ multiplex PCR, the TCRdb table keeps only in-frame clones and is missing some. Of roughly 100,000 clones in the sample, around 86% were seen once. This CDR3 has 14 amino acids. With 7 bases clipped from V and 2 bases from J, the junction kept 5 bases outside the gene matches. Looked up from germline, CDR1 is ENHRY and CDR2 is SYGVKD. Broader study findings: In vitro experiments confirmed that three CMV-associated chains were specific for CMV antigens. CMV serostatus was the only immune exposure information that was available. On later analysis, the bulk of CMV-associated TCR beta chains appeared to be HLA-restricted. Usually a TCR sequence was rare, but some public TCRs were found in many donors.

Sequenced material: PBMCs. This clonotype originated in a young man in good health and CMV-seropositive. This chain connects TRBV10-3 to TRBJ1-2, with 9 bases fitting TRBD1. The CDR3 DNA reads TGTGCCATCAAACTGGACAGGGGAAACTATGGCTACACCTTC. Amino acid sequence: CAIKLDRGNYGYTF.